The 17 T cell receptor beta chains below come from one sample, sequenced in a study of T-cell reconstitution after alpha-beta-depleted transplantation in children. Preparing the TCRbeta library involved the use of unique molecular identifiers. TCRdb reanalysed the PCR reads using MiXCR and keeps one entry per CDR3 protein. Of some 130,000 distinct CDR3 sequences listed, roughly 9.7% were seen once; the top ten hold approximately 25%. The input for sequencing was PBMCs, mostly from graft donor cells, taken 180 days after TCRalphabeta/CD19-depleted stem cell transplant. These receptor sequences come from a girl under two years old who had a stem cell transplant for combined immunodeficiency, so the T cells may come from the graft donor.

Only a few counts were recorded for this clonotype. The V gene is TRBV24-1, the J gene TRBJ2-5; 9 bases are a match to TRBD1. CDR1 is KGHDR and CDR2 is SFDVKD in the germline V gene. This CDR3 has 16 amino acids. J was trimmed by 0 bases and V by 3 bases; bases with no gene match: 4. Written as DNA, the CDR3 is TGTGCCACCAGTGATCCTGGGACAGGGAACCAAGAGACCCAGTACTTC. Protein product: CATSDPGTGNQETQYF.

This clonotype was seen a handful of times. The chain joins TRBV12-3 or TRBV12-4 to TRBJ1-6, with D perhaps TRBD1 (5 bases). V lost 6 bases and J 7 bases, leaving 10 bases between the germline ends. The CDR3 length is 13 residues. In DNA form, the CDR3 reads TGTGCCAGCAGATCCGGGACCAATTCACCCCTCCACTTT. It encodes CASRSGTNSPLHF.

The rearrangement links TRBV9 to TRBJ2-3, with TRBD2 matching 7 bases. The CDR3 contains 16 residues. V lost 4 bases, J lost 2 bases, and 10 bases stayed unmatched. Germline CDR1 SGDLS, CDR2 YYNGEE. CDR3 protein: CASSPRGVPFTDTQYF. The CDR3 DNA follows: TGTGCCAGCAGCCCTCGGGGGGTGCCCTTCACAGATACGCAGTATTTT. Together with reference TRBV9 and TRBJ2-3, the CDR3 gives the full variable domain: DSGVTQTPKHLITATGQRVTLRCSPRSGDLSVYWYQQSLDQGLQFLIQYYNGEERAKGNILERFSAQQFPDLHSELNLSSLELGDSALYFCASSPRGVPFTDTQYFGPGTRLTVL.

This clonotype was seen a handful of times. The chain joins TRBV20-1 to TRBJ2-1, with D unclear. The CDR3 has 13 amino acids. Germline loops: CDR1 DFQATT, CDR2 SNEGSKA (reference sequence). Trimming stripped 5 bases from V and 4 bases from J, with 12 bases between. Here the CDR3 DNA reads TGCAGTGCTCCGAATGGGGTTTACAATGAGCAGTTCTTC. Encoded protein: CSAPNGVYNEQFF.

The chain uses TRBV24-1 and TRBJ2-4; a weak D match, TRBD2 (5 bases). This CDR3 comprises 19 residues. Germline V lookup: CDR1 KGHDR, CDR2 SFDVKD. Trimming shortened V by 6 bases and J by 7 bases, and 30 bases separated the two germline ends. For the CDR3, the DNA is TGTGCCACCAGTCTTCAGACTAACCGCGCGGTAGTCTTAGGGAACATTCAGTACTTC. Translating gives CATSLQTNRAVVLGNIQYF.

The chain couples TRBV7-6 to TRBJ2-5, with D possibly TRBD1 on 7 matching bases. The CDR3 is made up of 14 amino acids. The germline CDR1 and CDR2 sequences are SGHVS and FNYEAQ. Trimming cost V 7 bases and J 4 bases, with 16 bases left between them. CDR3 bases: TGTGCCAGCACCCTTGGCCAGGGGGGAGAGACCCAGTACTTC. This gives the protein CASTLGQGGETQYF.

V usage is TRBV4-3 and J usage is TRBJ2-1, with TRBD2 identical over 11 bases. After removal of 4 bases from V and 7 bases from J, the junction contained 6 bases not matched to a gene. The CDR3 extends over 15 amino acids. Germline CDR1 and CDR2: LGHNA and YSLEER. The CDR3 region has the DNA TGCGCCAGCAGCCTTAGCGGGAGGGCCGAGAATGAGCAGTTCTTC. Protein: CASSLSGRAENEQFF.

This clonotype was counted only a few times. CDR3 in DNA: TGCAGCGTTGTGGGGGGGATGAACTATGGCTACACCTTC. Translated, it gives CSVVGGMNYGYTF. The genes are TRBV29-1 and TRBJ1-2, with a weak D call TRBD1 (5 bases). CDR3 length equals 13 residues. Germline assignment: CDR1 SQVTM and CDR2 ANQGSEA. V lost 4 bases and J lost 2, with 11 bases in between.

The gene calls are TRBV14 and TRBJ2-2; D possibly uses TRBD1 or TRBD2 (5 bases each). The CDR3 is made up of 13 amino acids. V was cut by 2 bases and J by 10 bases, with 11 bases left in between. Germline CDR1 and CDR2: SGHDN and FVKESK. The CDR3 loop reads CASSQFKGTELFF. The DNA of the CDR3 is TGTGCCAGCAGCCAATTTAAGGGGACGGAGCTGTTTTTT.

This clonotype was observed a few times. The chain is built from TRBV20-1 and TRBJ2-3; D unclear. Deletions cut 5 bases from V and 1 base from J, with 7 bases between. The CDR3 extends over 12 amino acids. The germline gives CDR1 DFQATT, CDR2 SNEGSKA (reference sequence). CDR3 bases: TGCAGTGCTCCAGCACGCACAGATACGCAGTATTTT. Translating it yields CSAPARTDTQYF.

This clonotype was detected only once. The genes are TRBV7-2 and TRBJ2-7; TRBD1 might be the D (5 bases). The CDR3 has 14 amino acids. V was trimmed by 5 bases and J by 3 bases, leaving 14 bases between them. From germline, CDR1 is SGHTA and CDR2 FQGNSA. CDR3 in DNA: TGTGCCAGCAGCCACCAGGGAAGTTACTACGAGCAGTACTTC. This gives the protein CASSHQGSYYEQYF.

The chain combines TRBV12-3 or TRBV12-4 with TRBJ2-1, with a tentative D call TRBD1 (5 bases). Trimming took 7 bases from V and 6 from J, leaving 16 bases between them. The CDR3 totals 14 residues. The CDR3 DNA is TGTGCCAGCATTTACTTCCGACAGTCCAATGAGCAGTTCTTC. Translating it yields CASIYFRQSNEQFF.

The chain uses TRBV30 and TRBJ1-5; D is perhaps TRBD1 (5 bases). Deletions cut 1 base from V and 2 bases from J, with 9 bases between. Germline V gene sequence: CDR1 GTSNPN, CDR2 SVGIG (reference sequence). The CDR3 loop spans 14 amino acids. The DNA for the CDR3 is TGTGCCTGGAGTGGGGACGGTCGCAATCAGCCCCAGCATTTT. As protein: CAWSGDGRNQPQHF.

This chain uses TRBV10-3 with TRBJ2-7; perhaps TRBD1 as D (6 bases). CDR1 and CDR2 (germline): ENHRY, SYGVKD. This CDR3 spans 13 amino acids. With 0 bases removed from V and 7 bases from J, the gap between germline ends came to 10 bases. CDR3 protein: CAISESGAGEQYF. In DNA, the CDR3 is TGTGCCATCAGTGAGTCGGGGGCAGGGGAGCAGTACTTC.

This clonotype was recorded many times. The rearrangement uses TRBV7-2 and TRBJ2-3; 7 bases match TRBD1. CDR1 is SGHTA and CDR2 is FQGNSA in the germline V gene. The CDR3 length is 16 residues. V lost 5 bases to trimming and J lost 4 bases; unmatched junction nucleotides: 12. CDR3 nucleotide sequence: TGTGCCAGCAGCCGACAGGGTAGGGGCAAGGCAGATACGCAGTATTTT. Translating it yields CASSRQGRGKADTQYF.

The V call is TRBV20-1, the J call TRBJ2-5; TRBD1 matches 10 bases. Trimming cost V 5 bases and J 4 bases; bases outside gene matches: 10. The V gene's germline CDR1 is DFQATT and CDR2 SNEGSKA (reference sequence). The CDR3 runs to 15 residues. The CDR3 is CSASPGQGIAETQYF. CDR3 nucleotide sequence: TGCAGTGCTTCACCGGGACAGGGGATAGCAGAGACCCAGTACTTC.

This clonotype was observed a few times. This chain joins TRBV29-1 and TRBJ2-1, with 9 bases matching TRBD1. V trimming: 7 bases; J trimming: 10 bases; junction bases outside the gene matches: 8. The germline V gene encodes CDR1 SQVTM and CDR2 ANQGSEA. The CDR3 totals 12 residues. CDR3 loop: CSALTGGDEQFF. The CDR3 DNA is TGCAGCGCCCTAACAGGGGGCGACGAGCAGTTCTTC.